A single sample gave rise to the 32 T cell receptor beta chains below, sequenced in a study of blood T cell repertoires in COVID-19. Sequencing was performed with immunoSEQ multiplex PCR; in TCRdb, only in-frame clones are kept and a portion is missing. This sample has about 180,000 clones, with about 89% found just once. The sequenced sample consisted of peripheral blood. The receptors were gathered from a man between 18 and 35 years old who had recovered from COVID-19.

This clone was recorded once. The chain is built from TRBV24-1 and TRBJ2-2; D unresolved. V was cut by 7 bases and J by 2 bases, with 4 bases left in between. The CDR3 consists of 12 residues. Germline CDR1 KGHDR, CDR2 SFDVKD. CDR3: CATSLNTGELFF. The CDR3 coding sequence is TGTGCCACCAGCCTAAACACCGGGGAGCTGTTTTTT.

This chain links TRBV19 with TRBJ2-7, with D possibly TRBD2 on 6 matching bases. Trimming took off 7 bases at V and 1 base at J, with 17 bases between the two ends. The CDR3 has 15 residues. Germline values: CDR1 LNHDA, CDR2 SQIVND (reference sequence). CDR3 residues: CASTKDYLDSYEQYF. The CDR3, as DNA: TGTGCCAGTACCAAGGACTATCTTGATTCCTACGAGCAGTACTTC.

The V gene is TRBV6-5, the J gene TRBJ1-4, with D hard to call. This CDR3 region has 13 residues. Trimming stripped 2 bases from V and 7 bases from J, with 8 bases between. CDR1 MNHEY and CDR2 SVGAGI come from the germline V gene. CDR3 sequence: CASSYTTGEKLFF. CDR3 sequence (DNA): TGTGCCAGCAGTTACACCACGGGTGAAAAACTGTTTTTT.

The chain is built from TRBV14 and TRBJ2-5, with 9 bases aligning to TRBD2. The ends lost 3 bases at V and 3 bases at J; junction bases unmatched: 5. Germline-derived CDR1 and CDR2 are SGHDN and FVKESK. The CDR3 extends over 15 amino acids. The CDR3 is CASSHAGGNKETQYF. In nucleotides, the CDR3 is TGTGCCAGCAGCCACGCGGGGGGGAATAAAGAGACCCAGTACTTC.

The rearrangement joins TRBV5-6 to TRBJ2-1; 8 positions agree with TRBD2. The CDR3 is 16 residues long. CDR1 is SGHDT and CDR2 is YYEEEE in the germline V gene. Unmatched junction bases numbered 18, after V lost 4 bases and J lost 12 bases. CDR3 amino acids: CASSGRSGRLGIRQFF. For the CDR3, the DNA is TGTGCCAGCAGCGGGAGGAGCGGGAGATTGGGAATCCGGCAGTTCTTC.

The V gene is TRBV4-3, the J gene TRBJ2-6; D is undetermined. V shed 1 base and J shed 8 bases, with 9 bases lying between them. The CDR3 totals 14 residues. Germline-derived CDR1 and CDR2 are LGHNA and YSLEER. The CDR3 sequence: CASSQALSPNVLTF. The DNA of the CDR3 is TGCGCCAGCAGCCAAGCCCTTTCTCCCAACGTCCTGACTTTC.

This clone was seen only once. The rearrangement links TRBV5-1 to TRBJ2-2; 11 nucleotides match TRBD1. The J segment lost 0 bases and the V segment lost 4 bases, leaving 5 bases of the junction unmatched. In germline, CDR1 is SGHRS, CDR2 YFSETQ. The CDR3 is 17 residues long. CDR3 in DNA: TGCGCCAGCAGCCTGGACAGGGGGCTTGCGAACACCGGGGAGCTGTTTTTT. It translates to CASSLDRGLANTGELFF.

V and J are TRBV5-5 and TRBJ1-3; D gene unclear. The V gene's germline CDR1 is SGHKS and CDR2 YYEKEE (reference sequence). Deletions cut 0 bases from V and 0 bases from J, with 7 bases between. The CDR3 is 15 residues long. The CDR3 sequence: CASSLGGNSGNTIYF. In DNA form, the CDR3 reads TGTGCCAGCAGCTTGGGCGGAAACTCTGGAAACACCATATATTTT.

The chain links TRBV27 to TRBJ2-1; 9 bases match TRBD1. The trim removed 7 bases at V and 6 bases at J, leaving 7 bases unmatched. Looked up from germline, CDR1 is MNHEY and CDR2 is SMNVEV (reference sequence). The CDR3 has 14 amino acids. The CDR3 nucleotides read TGTGCCAGCAAGACAGGGGGAGATTTCAATGAGCAGTTCTTC. It yields the protein CASKTGGDFNEQFF.

V and J are TRBV7-6 and TRBJ2-7, with 8 bases aligning to TRBD1. Trimming cost V 5 bases and J 2 bases; bases outside gene matches: 5. Germline-derived CDR1 and CDR2 are SGHVS and FNYEAQ. This CDR3 has 14 residues. CDR3 DNA sequence: TGTGCCAGCAGCCGGGACAGGACAACCTACGAGCAGTACTTC. This codes for CASSRDRTTYEQYF.

V is TRBV23-1 and J is TRBJ2-3; 11 positions match TRBD2. TRBV23-1 is placed among ORFs of uncertain function. Germline trimming cut 0 bases from V and 5 bases from J; bases unmatched to any gene: 7. This CDR3 contains 17 residues. Here the CDR3 DNA reads TGCGCCAGCAGTCAATCAGAAGAGGGACTAGCGGAAGATACGCAGTATTTT. Translated: CASSQSEEGLAEDTQYF.

The chain recombines TRBV15 with TRBJ1-5, with TRBD1 as a possible D gene (5 bases). The germline V and J ends were trimmed by 5 bases and 0 bases, with 14 bases remaining between them. This CDR3 region has 16 residues. Germline lookup yields CDR1 LNHNV and CDR2 YYDKDF (reference sequence). CDR3 sequence: CATSLRQPTSNQPQHF. Here the CDR3 DNA reads TGTGCCACCAGCCTTCGACAGCCTACTAGCAATCAGCCCCAGCATTTT.

V usage is TRBV27 and J usage is TRBJ2-7; D perhaps matches TRBD2 (5 bases). CDR3 length equals 13 residues. In germline, CDR1 is MNHEY, CDR2 SMNVEV (reference sequence). The V gene lost 1 base and the J gene lost 6 bases, with 10 bases spanning the gap. CDR3 amino acids: CASSLWSSGEQYF. CDR3 sequence (DNA): TGTGCCAGCAGTTTATGGTCCAGCGGCGAGCAGTACTTC.

CDR3 DNA sequence: TGTGCCAGTAGTTTTGACCTTGGAACAAGACTCTCTGGGGCCAACGTCCTGACTTTC. This gives the protein CASSFDLGTRLSGANVLTF. The rearrangement links TRBV19 to TRBJ2-6, with no clear D. Per germline, CDR1 LNHDA and CDR2 SQIVND (reference sequence). Trimming removed 5 bases at V and 0 bases at J, with 20 bases between. The CDR3 is made up of 19 amino acids.

The chain has TRBV27 and TRBJ1-6; the D gene is possibly TRBD1 (5 bases). Trimming pared 5 bases from V and 11 bases from J, leaving 16 bases between. Germline V gives CDR1 MNHEY, CDR2 SMNVEV (reference sequence). The CDR3 covers 14 residues. The CDR3 loop reads CASSPWQGQAPLHF. The CDR3, as DNA: TGTGCCAGCAGTCCTTGGCAGGGCCAGGCACCCCTCCACTTT.

The CDR3 here is CASNGGRAEGEQFF. CDR3 DNA: TGTGCCAGCAATGGCGGGAGGGCCGAAGGAGAGCAGTTCTTC. The chain combines TRBV7-8 with TRBJ2-1; TRBD2 agrees at 9 bases. The CDR3 is made up of 14 amino acids. Germline lookup yields CDR1 SGHVS and CDR2 FQNEAQ. Trimming cost V 7 bases and J 10 bases; bases outside gene matches: 11.

J is TRBJ1-1 and V is TRBV27, with TRBD1 identical over 11 bases. The CDR3 totals 16 residues. V was clipped by 5 bases and J by 0 bases; unmatched bases: 5. Germline lookup yields CDR1 MNHEY and CDR2 SMNVEV (reference sequence). The CDR3 loop reads CASSRDRGIMNTEAFF. CDR3 nucleotide sequence: TGTGCCAGCAGTCGGGACAGGGGGATTATGAACACTGAAGCTTTCTTT.

This clone has more than one count but fewer than ten. The V and J genes are TRBV6-2 or TRBV6-3 and TRBJ2-6; TRBD2 aligns across 11 bases. The CDR3 sequence is 19 residues long. J lost 2 bases, V lost 4 bases, and 10 bases had no gene match. Germline V lookup: CDR1 MNHEY, CDR2 SVGEGT. CDR3 protein: CASSSGTSGARTGANVLTF. CDR3 DNA sequence: TGTGCCAGCAGTTCCGGGACTAGCGGTGCGAGGACTGGGGCCAACGTCCTGACTTTC.

This clone was seen more than once but under ten times. The genes are TRBV4-3 and TRBJ2-7; D is unresolved. CDR3 length: 13 amino acids. Germline CDR1 and CDR2: LGHNA and YSLEER. V gave up 0 bases and J gave up 6 bases, with 9 bases separating them. CDR3 protein: CASSQDEDSEQYF. The CDR3 region has the DNA TGCGCCAGCAGCCAAGACGAGGATAGCGAGCAGTACTTC.

The chain couples TRBV3-1 (or the pseudogene TRBV3-2) to TRBJ2-3, with 7 positions matching TRBD2. The length of the CDR3 is 22 residues. Trimming took 0 bases from V and 2 from J; bases not matched to a gene: 23. Germline CDR1 reads LGHDT; CDR2 reads YNNKEL (reference sequence). The CDR3 DNA sequence: TGTGCCAGCAGCCAAGATCTCGGGAGGAGGTCCCGAAGTGGGGGGGTCACAGATACGCAGTATTTT. It translates to CASSQDLGRRSRSGGVTDTQYF.

This clone was seen only once. This chain connects TRBV29-1 to TRBJ1-2; 11 nucleotides align to TRBD1. This CDR3 has 16 residues. J lost 2 bases, V lost 5 bases, and 10 bases had no gene match. CDR1 is SQVTM, CDR2 ANQGSEA, per germline. CDR3 nucleotide sequence: TGCAGCGTTCTACTCCGGGACAGGGGGACCAACTATGGCTACACCTTC. Translating gives CSVLLRDRGTNYGYTF.

The DNA of the CDR3 is TGTGCCAGCAGCTTAAAGCCTGGCGGGGTTGAAGCTTTCTTT. Translated, it gives CASSLKPGGVEAFF. The chain recombines TRBV11-2 with TRBJ1-1; D gene ambiguous. V lost 2 bases to trimming and J lost 7 bases, with 14 bases between them. In germline, CDR1 is SGHAT, CDR2 FQNNGV. The CDR3 contains 14 residues. The variable domain in full, completed from reference TRBV11-2 and TRBJ1-1, reads EAGVAQSPRYKIIEKRQSVAFWCNPISGHATLYWYQQILGQGPKLLIQFQNNGVVDDSQLPKDRFSAERLKGVDSTLKIQPAKLEDSAVYLCASSLKPGGVEAFFGQGTRLTVV.

This clone was recorded only once. The chain recombines TRBV28 with TRBJ1-1, with TRBD1 matching over 7 bases. Germline CDR1 reads MDHEN; CDR2 reads SYDVKM. The J segment lost 3 bases and the V segment lost 5 bases, leaving 3 bases of the junction unmatched. This CDR3 spans 13 amino acids. CDR3: CASSPGGHTEAFF. The CDR3 DNA sequence: TGTGCCAGCAGTCCAGGGGGTCACACTGAAGCTTTCTTT.

The genes are TRBV5-1 and TRBJ2-2; TRBD2 matches at 7 bases. CDR1 SGHRS and CDR2 YFSETQ come from the germline V gene. V shed 0 bases, J shed 6 bases, and the junction held 14 bases outside the gene matches. The CDR3 totals 18 residues. CDR3 nucleotide sequence: TGCGCCAGCAGCTTGGAGGTTTGGGCGGGAGAGCGCTCCGGGGAGCTGTTTTTT. This sequence encodes CASSLEVWAGERSGELFF.

V is TRBV6-6 and J is TRBJ2-3, with 9 positions matching TRBD1. The CDR3 totals 15 residues. V lost 7 bases, J lost 8 bases, and 13 bases stayed unmatched. CDR1 is MNHNY and CDR2 is SVGAGI in the germline V gene (reference sequence). Written as DNA, the CDR3 is TGTGCCAGCACCCAATTTGGGACAGGGTCCCTTACGCAGTATTTT. This sequence encodes CASTQFGTGSLTQYF.

This chain uses TRBV4-3 with TRBJ1-5; weak D call: TRBD1 (5 bases). The CDR3 has 14 amino acids. The V end lost 4 bases, the J end lost 10 bases, and 17 bases lay between the germline ends. CDR1 is LGHNA, CDR2 YSLEER, per germline. In DNA, the CDR3 is TGCGCCAGCAGCCCGGGACTGGGCTTTGGACCCCAGCATTTT. The encoded protein is CASSPGLGFGPQHF.

The chain has TRBV5-1 and TRBJ2-5; 9 positions agree with TRBD1. CDR1 and CDR2 (germline): SGHRS, YFSETQ. Trimming took 3 bases from V and 2 from J; bases not matched to a gene: 2. CDR3 size: 14 residues. The CDR3 nucleotides are TGCGCCAGCAGCTCGACAGGGGGGCAAGAGACCCAGTACTTC. Amino acid sequence: CASSSTGGQETQYF.

A remark on this clone: Compared with germline, one end of the junction differs, possibly owing to a read error. The same CDR3 arises from other DNA sequences in this sample as well. The chain recombines TRBV2 with TRBJ2-2, with TRBD2 matching over 8 bases. CDR3 length: 15 residues. From germline, CDR1 is SNHLY and CDR2 FYNNEI. The CDR3 coding sequence is TGTGCCAGCGACGGGAGGGCCGTGCAGGACGGGGAACTGTTTTTT. It is translated as CASDGRAVQDGELFF.

The chain uses TRBV6-2 or TRBV6-3 and TRBJ2-1, with 14 bases aligning to TRBD2. V gave up 0 bases and J gave up 10 bases; unmatched junction bases: 5. Germline CDR1 and CDR2: MNHEY and SVGEGT. This CDR3 spans 16 amino acids. The CDR3, as DNA: TGTGCCAGCAGTTACTCCGGGACTAGCGGGAGATTAGAGCAGTTCTTC. Its protein is CASSYSGTSGRLEQFF.

The V and J genes are TRBV6-6 and TRBJ2-7, with D maybe TRBD2 (6 bases). Trimming removed 5 bases from V and 4 bases from J, with 15 bases in between. The CDR3 is made up of 14 amino acids. CDR1 and CDR2 (germline): MNHNY, SVGAGI (reference sequence). CDR3 protein: CASSQPGLNYEQYF. CDR3 DNA: TGTGCCAGCAGTCAGCCGGGACTCAATTACGAGCAGTACTTC.

The chain joins TRBV28 to TRBJ1-5; 9 bases map to TRBD1. The CDR3 contains 15 residues. V trimming: 7 bases; J trimming: 3 bases; junction bases outside the gene matches: 7. Looked up from germline, CDR1 is MDHEN and CDR2 is SYDVKM. CDR3 loop: CASTTRDRVNQPQHF. DNA of the CDR3: TGTGCCAGCACCACCAGGGACAGGGTCAATCAGCCCCAGCATTTT.

J is TRBJ2-5 and V is TRBV7-9; 7 bases are shared with TRBD1. The CDR3 spans 15 residues. CDR1 is SEHNR and CDR2 is FQNEAQ in the germline V gene (reference sequence). Germline trimming cut 5 bases from V and 5 bases from J; bases unmatched to any gene: 11. Here the CDR3 reads CASSPGQQGYETQYF. The DNA for the CDR3 is TGTGCCAGCAGCCCCGGACAACAGGGGTACGAGACCCAGTACTTC. Supplemented by reference TRBV7-9 and TRBJ2-5, the full variable domain reads DTGVSQNPRHKITKRGQNVTFRCDPISEHNRLYWYRQTLGQGPEFLTYFQNEAQLEKSRLLSDRFSAERPKGSFSTLEIQRTEQGDSAMYLCASSPGQQGYETQYFGPGTRLLVL.